The 3 T cell receptor beta chains in this list originate from one sample, sequenced in a study of Ad26.COV2.S vaccination and SARS-CoV-2 variants. TCRdb keeps only in-frame clones here, not all; method: immunoSEQ multiplex PCR. Among roughly 380,000 clones listed, 85% to 90% were seen once. The treatment denotes: about 20 received Ad26.COV2.S at low or high dose, single or two shots; roughly 5 received placebo; per-sample allocation not given. Collection of samples fell on day 63 after the first vaccine or placebo injection. Source: peripheral blood, taken in a trial of Ad26.COV2.S vaccine versus placebo. These receptor sequences come from a person aged 18-65 years who received the Ad26.COV2.S COVID-19 vaccine or a placebo.

The chain combines TRBV6-4 with TRBJ2-7; D gene uncertain. The ends were cut back, 6 bases at V and 3 bases at J, with 6 bases in the middle. CDR3 size: 11 residues. Germline CDR1 reads MRHNA; CDR2 reads SNTAGT. CDR3 coding DNA: TGTGCCAGCAGGGCAGGCTACGAGCAGTACTTC. Its protein product is CASRAGYEQYF.

The chain combines TRBV18 with TRBJ2-1; D call uncertain. This CDR3 is built from 12 residues. The germline V gene has CDR1 KGHSH and CDR2 LQKENI. V was shortened by 2 bases and J by 10 bases, with 9 bases between the two germline ends. For the CDR3, the DNA is TGTGCCAGCTCACCAGAGAGGCGAGAGCAGTTCTTC. Residues: CASSPERREQFF.

For the CDR3, the DNA is TGTGCCAGCAGTAATTCGGGGGCCAACGTCCTGACTTTC. It is translated as CASSNSGANVLTF. The V and J genes are TRBV7-2 and TRBJ2-6; the D is unclear. Germline-derived CDR1 and CDR2 are SGHTA and FQGNSA. The ends were cut back, 6 bases at V and 4 bases at J, with 7 bases in the middle. This CDR3 spans 13 amino acids.